This TCR beta chain was identified in a study of T-cell memory formation after mild COVID-19. TCRdb used MiXCR to reprocess the 5' RACE reads, holding one entry per CDR3 protein. The repertoire has about 29,000 distinct CDR3 sequences, 12% of them found once; the top ten carry 15%. With 4 bases removed from V and 5 bases from J, the gap between germline ends came to 12 bases. The CDR3 contains 14 residues. Per germline, CDR1 GTSNPN and CDR2 SVGIG (reference sequence). At least ten counts were recorded for this clonotype. The receptor was isolated from an adult woman who had mild COVID-19 (a few samples of this study predate the infection). Cell type and time point are not known. The sequencing input was PBMCs or a T cell subset sorted from them (not recorded which). The rearrangement joins TRBV30 to TRBJ1-6; tentative D call: TRBD1 (5 bases). CDR3 residues: CAWNMGTNNSPLHF. CDR3 bases: TGTGCCTGGAACATGGGGACTAATAATTCACCCCTCCACTTT.